Detailed here is one T cell receptor (beta chain). The CDR3 contains 16 residues. Germline V gene lookup returns CDR1 KGHSH and CDR2 LQKENI. V was pared by 0 bases and J by 3 bases, with 11 bases between. The data derive from a study of blood T cell repertoires in COVID-19. Two negative PCRs, clearance, or symptom resolution characterized the recovered Cohort 3 donors. Repertoires were generated with immunoSEQ multiplex PCR, while TCRdb's copy carries only in-frame clones and drops some. The data show about 250,000 clones, with over 75% seen just once and 15% to 17% held by the top ten. This sequence joins TRBV18 and TRBJ2-2; possible D gene TRBD1, 6 bases. This clonotype was sampled from a man aged 18 to 35 who had recovered from COVID-19. Sequenced material: PBMCs or T cells enriched from blood (not recorded which). The CDR3 protein is CASSPPMSGDTGELFF. The CDR3 DNA reads TGTGCCAGCTCACCACCGATGTCAGGGGACACCGGGGAGCTGTTTTTT.